The clone carrying this T cell receptor beta chain was counted at least ten times. Its antigen is unidentified. This record comes from a study of breast tumors, draining lymph nodes, adjacent tissues. General study results and limits: Tumor repertoires ranked between lymph nodes and nontumor tissue in diversity, with V and J gene preferences. The lymph node origin of tumor T cells was framed as consistent with a hypothesis, not demonstrated.

Germline CDR1 is LGHDT and CDR2 is YNNKEL (reference sequence). The J segment lost 6 bases and the V segment lost 2 bases, leaving 4 bases of the junction unmatched. The CDR3 has 14 amino acids. TCRdb passed the multiplex PCR reads through MiXCR, listing each CDR3 protein once. The sample carries roughly 100,000 distinct CDR3 sequences, more than 25% recorded once. Axillary draining lymph nodes of breast cancer patients supplied the node samples. J is TRBJ2-1 and V is TRBV3-1, with 7 positions matching TRBD1. The specimen was axillary lymph node tissue. The clonotype originates from a female donor with breast cancer. Some clones in this sample may be carry-over from other donors' samples. The CDR3: CASSQTGTVNEQFF. In DNA form, the CDR3 reads TGTGCCAGCAGCCAAACCGGGACAGTCAATGAGCAGTTCTTC.